This T cell receptor (beta chain) is from a study of long-term antiretroviral therapy in people with HIV (dated by TCRdb to the early 2020s). Regarding the study in general: The earliest samples were collected approximately a decade before the 2015 WHO recommendation for immediate ART, a period when ART was typically delayed until CD4 counts fell. A retrospective serial study tested whether ART initiation and durable HIV suppression were associated with changes in peripheral blood TRB repertoire composition and diversity. The cohort contributed fewer than 200 cryopreserved PBMC samples from 30 adults with confirmed HIV infection, collected serially over a mean of around 6 years (range 1-12). Among the 30 or so participants with HIV, more than ten were female. No cross-contamination during QIAcube processing was seen in test extractions of a monoclonal T-cell line run alongside around 30 polyclonal samples.

General findings and caveats noted by the study authors: Narrower CDR3 length ranges were observed in HIV repertoires than in controls, and an antigen-experienced repertoire with only a slight naive shift after ART was suggested by the network structure. Inferences about post-ART repertoire changes are limited because no data were available on ART adherence, viral resistance or therapy changes. A significant increase in TRB diversity was found to be associated with ART initiation, although TRB diversity was observed to remain significantly below that of transplant donor controls even after long-term ART. Because PBMC availability was limited, only the TCR beta chain was sequenced, with no alpha chain pairing. The repertoire was dominated across all time points by expanded TRB clones identified before ART initiation, although this dominance was seen to fluctuate and to decrease in many PLHIV after ART. Because pre-ART samples had limited cell numbers, profiling was done on unsorted PBMC rather than on sorted CD4+ and CD8+ T cells. The samples span the years 2004 to 2017, and the ART regimens used at that time may not be as effective as current regimens.

CDR1 and CDR2 are drawn from the germline V gene (reference sequence): LNHDA, SQIVND. After removal of 4 bases from V and 3 bases from J, the junction retains 8 bases not matched to a gene. The CDR3 measures 15 amino acids from cysteine to phenylalanine. Left in the record is the CDR3 DNA by itself, 45 bases read in frame from the first base. As to this clone: Which antigen it targets is not known. Base qualities are not provided; no much larger clone lies one nucleotide away.

Participants were included only if at least one PBMC sample before ART initiation and at least two post-ART samples were available. All participants with HIV were treated in the United States of America. Before DNA extraction, cryopreserved samples of about 0.95-11 million PBMC were thawed and washed. At the time of the earliest PBMC sample for each participant with HIV, ages ranged from about 20 to 54 years. PBMC samples were contributed by each participant from 1-4 timepoints before ART initiation and 2-8 timepoints after ART initiation, with a median of 7 samples. For every participant, serial HIV viral load, CD4+ T-cell count, ART history and demographic data were obtained. A Qiagen kit on a QIAcube was used to extract genomic DNA from unsorted PBMC, with samples processed in batches of 12. Sequencing of the TRB variable region was done with the immunoSEQ hsTCRB v3.0 assay at survey level resolution. A depth of about 35,000-55,000 T-cell genomes per sample was targeted for TRB sequencing. TRB libraries were pooled and sequenced on an Illumina MiSeq using a v3 150-cycle kit. From the authors' description of their analysis: Repertoire analysis was performed in R inside a reproducible Nextflow workflow that covered QC, data transformation and analysis. Custom analyses were implemented in LymphoSeq2, an R package for AIRR-Seq data exploration. After excluding a handful of samples that yielded fewer than 5000 total TRB sequences, fewer than 200 HIV repertoires remained for analysis. Of the roughly 180 retained HIV repertoires, about 61 were collected before and roughly 130 after ART initiation. Each repertoire was downsampled to 5000 TRB nucleotide sequences, and summary statistics were averaged across 100 downsampling iterations. TRB sequences were retained for analysis only if CDR3 regions of at least seven amino acids were present. Two measures captured diversity: a Shannon entropy-derived clonality score and the Gini coefficient. In the repertoire networks, any two of the top 5000 CDR3 amino acid sequences were connected whenever the two sequences differed by an edit distance of one. For TRB CDR3 amino acid sequences, GLIPH2 was used to predict antigen specificity groups and MHC restriction. CDR3 amino acid sequences were matched against VDJdb and McPAS-TCR to flag known CMV, EBV, HIV or tissue antigen associations. Pre-ART, post-ART and control groups were compared with Wilcoxon signed-rank tests and Holm-Bonferroni correction. Imported from immuneACCESS, the table was reduced by TCRdb to in-frame sequences with V and J called. These copies leave out some clones; in studies compared against another copy, an unresolved V gene accounts for under half, and the cause of the remainder is not known. D and trimming were read from the DNA, whereas the V and J calls and clone size are those reported in that table. For this sample there are around 29,000 clones; less than 85% appear just once. The top ten clones comprise 5.5% to 8.5% of the sample.

The chain links TRBV19 with TRBJ1-2, with 7 bases matching TRBD1. The source material was unsorted PBMCs, sampled 0.3 years after starting antiretroviral therapy. The TCR originated in a man aged 40-49 years with HIV. CDR3 sequence: CASSRSRGRYYGYTF. The bases read TGTGCCAGTAGTAGATCGAGGGGGCGATACTATGGCTACACCTTC.